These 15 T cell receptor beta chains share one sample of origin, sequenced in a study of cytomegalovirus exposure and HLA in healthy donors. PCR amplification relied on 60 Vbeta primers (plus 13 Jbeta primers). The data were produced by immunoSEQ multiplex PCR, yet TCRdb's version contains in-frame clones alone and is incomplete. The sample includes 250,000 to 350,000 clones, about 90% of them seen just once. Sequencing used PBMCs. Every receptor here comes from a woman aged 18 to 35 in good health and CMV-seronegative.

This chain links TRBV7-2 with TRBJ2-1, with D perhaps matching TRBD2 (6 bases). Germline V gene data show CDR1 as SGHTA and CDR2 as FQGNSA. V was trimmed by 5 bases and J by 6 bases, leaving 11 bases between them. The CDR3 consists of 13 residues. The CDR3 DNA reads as TGTGCCAGCAGCCCCTGGACTATCAATGAGCAGTTCTTC. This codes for CASSPWTINEQFF. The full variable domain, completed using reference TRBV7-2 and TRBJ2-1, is GAGVSQSPSNKVTEKGKDVELRCDPISGHTALYWYRQSLGQGLEFLIYFQGNSAPDKSGLPSDRFSAERTGGSVSTLTIQRTQQEDSAVYLCASSPWTINEQFFGPGTRLTVL.

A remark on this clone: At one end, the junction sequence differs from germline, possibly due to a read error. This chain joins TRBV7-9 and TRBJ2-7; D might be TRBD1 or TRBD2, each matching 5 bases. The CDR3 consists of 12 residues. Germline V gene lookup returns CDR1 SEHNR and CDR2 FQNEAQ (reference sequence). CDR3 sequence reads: CSSSLEGYEQYF. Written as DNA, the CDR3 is TGTTCCAGCAGCTTAGAGGGGTACGAGCAGTACTTC.

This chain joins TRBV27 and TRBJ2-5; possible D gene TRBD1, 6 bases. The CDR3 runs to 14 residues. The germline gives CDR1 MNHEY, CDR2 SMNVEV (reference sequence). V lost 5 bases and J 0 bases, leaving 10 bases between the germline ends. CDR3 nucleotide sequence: TGTGCCAGCAGTAGGGACACCTACCAAGAGACCCAGTACTTC. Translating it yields CASSRDTYQETQYF.

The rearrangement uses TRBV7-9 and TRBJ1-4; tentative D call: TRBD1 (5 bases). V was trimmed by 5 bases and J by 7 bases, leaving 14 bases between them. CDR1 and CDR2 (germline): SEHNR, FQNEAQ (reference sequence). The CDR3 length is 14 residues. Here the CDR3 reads CASSTDGGTEKLFF. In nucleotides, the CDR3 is TGTGCCAGCAGCACGGACGGGGGAACTGAAAAACTGTTTTTT. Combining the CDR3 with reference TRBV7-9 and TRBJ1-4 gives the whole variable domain DTGVSQNPRHKITKRGQNVTFRCDPISEHNRLYWYRQTLGQGPEFLTYFQNEAQLEKSRLLSDRFSAERPKGSFSTLEIQRTEQGDSAMYLCASSTDGGTEKLFFGSGTQLSVL.

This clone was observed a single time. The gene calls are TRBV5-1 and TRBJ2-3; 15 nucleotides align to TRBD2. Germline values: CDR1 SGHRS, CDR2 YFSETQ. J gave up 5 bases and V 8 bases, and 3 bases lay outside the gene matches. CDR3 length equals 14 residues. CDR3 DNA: TGCGCCAGTGGACTAGCGGGGGGGCGAGATACGCAGTATTTT. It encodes CASGLAGGRDTQYF.

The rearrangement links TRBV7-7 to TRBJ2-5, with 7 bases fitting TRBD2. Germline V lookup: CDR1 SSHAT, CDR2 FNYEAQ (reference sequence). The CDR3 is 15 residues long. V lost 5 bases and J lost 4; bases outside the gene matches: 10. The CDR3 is CASSLGGGGGETQYF. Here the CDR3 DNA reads TGTGCCAGCAGCCTGGGTGGTGGGGGGGGAGAGACCCAGTACTTC.

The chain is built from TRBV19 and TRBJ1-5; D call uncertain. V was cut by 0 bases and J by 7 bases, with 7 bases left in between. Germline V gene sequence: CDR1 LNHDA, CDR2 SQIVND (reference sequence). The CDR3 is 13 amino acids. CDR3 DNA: TGTGCCAGTAGTATAGAACCGGGACAGCCCCAGCATTTT. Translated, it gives CASSIEPGQPQHF.

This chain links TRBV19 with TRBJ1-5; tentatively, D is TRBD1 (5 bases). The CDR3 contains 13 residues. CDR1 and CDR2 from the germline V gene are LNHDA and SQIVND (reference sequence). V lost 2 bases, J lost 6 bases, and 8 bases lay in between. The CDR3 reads CASSIQGLQPQHF. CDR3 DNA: TGTGCCAGTAGTATACAGGGACTTCAGCCCCAGCATTTT.

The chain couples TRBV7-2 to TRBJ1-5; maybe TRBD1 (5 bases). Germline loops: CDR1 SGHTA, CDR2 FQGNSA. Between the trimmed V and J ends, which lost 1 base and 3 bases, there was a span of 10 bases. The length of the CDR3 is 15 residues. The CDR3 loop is CASSLEGQLNQPQHF. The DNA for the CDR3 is TGTGCCAGCAGCTTAGAGGGGCAGCTCAATCAGCCCCAGCATTTT.

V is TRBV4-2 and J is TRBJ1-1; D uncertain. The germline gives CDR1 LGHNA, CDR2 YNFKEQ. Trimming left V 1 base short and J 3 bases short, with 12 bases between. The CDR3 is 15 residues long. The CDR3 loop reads CASSQGQARYTEAFF. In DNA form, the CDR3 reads TGTGCCAGCAGCCAAGGGCAAGCGCGTTACACTGAAGCTTTCTTT.

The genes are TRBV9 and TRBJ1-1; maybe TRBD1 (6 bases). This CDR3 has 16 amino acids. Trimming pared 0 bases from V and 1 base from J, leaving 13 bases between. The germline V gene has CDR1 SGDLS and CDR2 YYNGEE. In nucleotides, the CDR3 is TGTGCCAGCAGCGTAGATATTCTAGGGGGGAACACTGAAGCTTTCTTT. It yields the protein CASSVDILGGNTEAFF.

CDR3 amino acids: CASAAGTADGYGYTF. The CDR3 nucleotides are TGTGCCAGCGCAGCTGGGACAGCTGATGGATATGGCTACACCTTC. This sequence joins TRBV19 and TRBJ1-2; TRBD1 matches at 7 bases. The CDR3 extends over 15 amino acids. In germline, CDR1 is LNHDA, CDR2 SQIVND (reference sequence). V was clipped by 9 bases and J by 5 bases; unmatched bases: 15.

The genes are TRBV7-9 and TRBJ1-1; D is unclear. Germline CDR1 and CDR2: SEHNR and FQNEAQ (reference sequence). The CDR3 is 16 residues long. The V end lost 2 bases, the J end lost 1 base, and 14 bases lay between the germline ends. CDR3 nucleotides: TGTGCCAGCAGCTTACTTTCCGCGACGGGGAACACTGAAGCTTTCTTT. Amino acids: CASSLLSATGNTEAFF.

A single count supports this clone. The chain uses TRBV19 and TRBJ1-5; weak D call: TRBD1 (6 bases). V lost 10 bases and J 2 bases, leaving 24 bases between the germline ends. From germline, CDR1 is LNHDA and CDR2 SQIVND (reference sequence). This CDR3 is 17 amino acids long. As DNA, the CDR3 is TGTGCCACCGCGAACCGGGACACCGGTAAGGGCAATCAGCCCCAGCATTTT. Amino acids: CATANRDTGKGNQPQHF.

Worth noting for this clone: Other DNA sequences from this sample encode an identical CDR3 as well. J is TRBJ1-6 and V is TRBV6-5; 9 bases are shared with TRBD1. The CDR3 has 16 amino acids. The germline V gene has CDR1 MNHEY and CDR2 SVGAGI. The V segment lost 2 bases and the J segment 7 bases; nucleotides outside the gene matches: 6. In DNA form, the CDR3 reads TGTGCCAGCAGTTACCCCGGGACAGGGAGCAATTCACCCCTCCACTTT. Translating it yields CASSYPGTGSNSPLHF.